A selection of T cell receptor beta chains follows, all from one sample in a study of memory CD4+ T cells and cytomegalovirus serostatus. Libraries were prepared by immunoSEQ multiplex PCR; TCRdb keeps only in-frame clonotypes and omits some of them. Of 65,000 to 95,000 clones in the sample, approximately 80% were seen once. The sequenced material came from memory CD4+ T cells from blood. The receptor set was obtained from an adult in good health and CMV-seronegative. Each CDR3 is given with its conserved first and last residue. A D gene is named only where the DNA matches it firmly. Where a row states a size, it is once, few, many or the class of an expanded clone; other rows omit it.

v_gene,d_gene,abundance,j_gene,CDR3aa
TRBV5-4,TRBD1,-,TRBJ2-1,CASSKGQGSGDNEQFF
TRBV10-3,-,few,TRBJ1-1,CATRDTGTEAFF
TRBV5-1,-,-,TRBJ1-2,CASSLDGTEFGYTF
TRBV5-8,-,-,TRBJ2-3,CASSPDAGAGDTQYF
TRBV4-2,TRBD2,once,TRBJ2-1,CASSQEGRGGVGNEQFF
TRBV7-2,-,-,TRBJ1-1,CASSLVEYTEAFF
TRBV14,-,-,TRBJ1-1,CASSQDLVAEAFF
TRBV28,-,-,TRBJ1-3,CASSFRGNTIYF
TRBV7-3,TRBD1,-,TRBJ1-3,CASSFRTGAGNTIYF
TRBV9,TRBD1,-,TRBJ1-1,CASSVSGQGDTEAFF
TRBV7-9,-,-,TRBJ2-1,CASSLGPGPNEQFF
TRBV5-1,-,few,TRBJ1-1,CASRTNTEAFF
TRBV28,-,-,TRBJ1-5,CASSPIGRAQHF
TRBV6-6,TRBD1,-,TRBJ1-6,CASSYVQGAGSPLHF
TRBV5-4,-,-,TRBJ2-5,CASSSRAGALGSQETQYF
TRBV27,-,-,TRBJ1-1,CASSTRQQETEAFF
TRBV6-5,-,-,TRBJ1-1,CASSDQGMNTEAFF
TRBV6-5,-,few,TRBJ1-2,CASKEGLYGYTF
TRBV5-1,TRBD1,-,TRBJ2-7,CASSSATGGYEQYF
TRBV11-3,TRBD1,few,TRBJ1-5,CASSLVLSWDRGNQPQHF
TRBV5-1,-,-,TRBJ2-1,CASSNPGDNEQFF
TRBV11-3,TRBD1,-,TRBJ2-2,CASSFGSRRGSTGELFF
TRBV25-1,TRBD2,-,TRBJ2-5,CASSVPGLAGETQYF
TRBV7-2,-,-,TRBJ1-5,CASSPLYGEQPQHF
TRBV9,-,-,TRBJ1-1,CASSSPLRSWMNTEAFF
TRBV7-6,-,once,TRBJ2-5,CASSLGQQETQYF
TRBV4-3,-,-,TRBJ1-4,CASSMVINEKLFF
TRBV7-9,TRBD1,-,TRBJ1-3,CASSRPWTGSSGNTIYF
TRBV2,TRBD1,few,TRBJ1-1,CASRQQGNEAFF
TRBV7-2,TRBD1,-,TRBJ1-5,CASSLTGLIDQPQHF
TRBV7-2,-,-,TRBJ2-1,CASIQLGGRQYNEQFF
TRBV5-1,-,-,TRBJ2-4,CASSLAVLEAKNIQYF
TRBV15,TRBD2,-,TRBJ2-2,CATSRDFPSGGAGGTGELFF
TRBV5-4,-,-,TRBJ1-3,CASSRGGVSGNTIYF
TRBV9,-,-,TRBJ2-2,CASSDRIGRGNTGELFF
TRBV7-9,-,-,TRBJ1-1,CASSLPETMNTEAFF
TRBV7-6,TRBD1,few,TRBJ1-6,CASSSQQGDSPLHF
TRBV10-2,TRBD2,-,TRBJ2-1,CASSGLAGGLVSSYNEQFF
TRBV18,-,few,TRBJ1-1,CASSPQGWDTEAFF
TRBV7-2,TRBD1,-,TRBJ2-1,CASSLSSQGAGREQFF
TRBV4-3,TRBD2,-,TRBJ2-1,CASSRGRAQEQFF
TRBV7-9,-,-,TRBJ1-2,CASSLGRDTYGYTF